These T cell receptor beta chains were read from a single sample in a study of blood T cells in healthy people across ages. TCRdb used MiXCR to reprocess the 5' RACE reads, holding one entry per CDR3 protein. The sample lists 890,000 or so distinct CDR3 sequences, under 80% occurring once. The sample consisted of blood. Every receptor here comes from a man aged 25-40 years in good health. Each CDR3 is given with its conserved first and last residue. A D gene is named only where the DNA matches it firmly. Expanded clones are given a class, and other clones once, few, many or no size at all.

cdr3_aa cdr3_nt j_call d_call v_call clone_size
CASSQDGGRVAGELFF TGCGCCAGCAGCCAAGACGGGGGGCGAGTCGCCGGGGAGCTGTTTTTT TRBJ2-2 NA TRBV4-3 few
CATSRDLRGIPETQYF TGTGCCACCAGCAGAGATTTGCGGGGGATCCCAGAGACCCAGTACTTC TRBJ2-5 TRBD2 TRBV15 NA
CASSPLPETQYF TGTGCCAGCAGCCCATTACCGGAGACCCAGTACTTC TRBJ2-5 NA TRBV7-6 few
CSAAIGTRGDEQYF TGCAGTGCCGCAATTGGGACTCGAGGGGACGAGCAGTACTTC TRBJ2-7 NA TRBV20-1 few
CASSQGEFF TGTGCCAGCAGCCAGGGAGAGTTCTTC TRBJ2-1 NA TRBV4-2 once
CSARLRDRLGEQYF TGCAGTGCTAGACTCCGGGACAGGCTCGGCGAGCAGTACTTC TRBJ2-7 TRBD1 TRBV20-1 NA
CASRVGGQGAYEQYF TGTGCCAGCAGAGTGGGAGGACAGGGGGCCTACGAGCAGTACTTC TRBJ2-7 TRBD1 TRBV5-6 NA
CASSRLAGIIYYEQYF TGTGCCAGCAGTCGACTAGCGGGGATAATCTACTACGAGCAGTACTTC TRBJ2-7 TRBD2 TRBV6-5 NA
CVSSYSLGRSSYEQYF TGTGTCAGCAGTTACTCTCTTGGGAGGTCCTCCTACGAGCAGTACTTC TRBJ2-7 NA TRBV6-5 NA
CATSRGDRGSNYGYTF TGTGCCACCAGCAGAGGGGACAGGGGGTCTAACTATGGCTACACCTTC TRBJ1-2 TRBD1 TRBV15 few
CASSFNRGSHEQYF TGTGCCAGCAGCTTCAACAGGGGGTCCCACGAGCAGTACTTC TRBJ2-7 TRBD1 TRBV7-2 NA
CSARQGATKNIQYF TGCAGTGCTCGACAGGGGGCAACCAAAAACATTCAGTACTTC TRBJ2-4 TRBD1 TRBV20-1 NA
CASSPKRWSGRAEEQFF TGCGCCAGCAGCCCGAAAAGGTGGAGCGGGAGGGCGGAGGAGCAGTTCTTC TRBJ2-1 TRBD2 TRBV5-1 few
CASSPRRTSGANEQFF TGTGCCAGCAGCCCCAGAAGGACTAGCGGCGCCAATGAGCAGTTCTTC TRBJ2-1 TRBD2 TRBV3-1 NA
CASSDPGSYEQYF TGTGCCAGCAGTGACCCTGGGTCCTACGAGCAGTACTTC TRBJ2-7 NA TRBV6-5 NA
CASSSGTAYGYTF TGCGCCAGCAGCTCTGGGACAGCCTATGGCTACACCTTC TRBJ1-2 TRBD1 TRBV5-1 many
CASSPTGGIDRGQFF TGTGCCAGCAGCCCCACGGGAGGTATCGATCGCGGGCAGTTCTTC TRBJ2-1 TRBD2 TRBV7-3 NA
CSASGGVYEQYF TGCAGTGCTAGCGGGGGAGTTTACGAGCAGTACTTC TRBJ2-7 NA TRBV20-1 many
CSVTPGAGELFF TGCAGCGTTACCCCCGGGGCCGGGGAGCTGTTTTTT TRBJ2-2 NA TRBV29-1 NA
CASSLFLAGGLASGELFF TGTGCCAGCAGCTTATTTTTAGCGGGGGGACTTGCTTCCGGGGAGCTGTTTTTT TRBJ2-2 TRBD2 TRBV7-9 NA
CSASIPLADSTETQYF TGCAGTGCTAGTATCCCCCTAGCGGATAGCACAGAGACGCAGTATTTT TRBJ2-3 TRBD2 TRBV20-1 once
CASSEMGDGYTF TGTGCCAGCAGTGAAATGGGGGATGGCTACACCTTC TRBJ1-2 NA TRBV6-1 few
CSVERASAEQYF TGCAGCGTTGAACGGGCTAGCGCCGAGCAGTACTTC TRBJ2-7 NA TRBV29-1 few
CAISTSGGFSYEQYF TGTGCCATCTCGACTAGCGGGGGTTTCTCCTACGAGCAGTACTTC TRBJ2-7 TRBD2 TRBV10-3 NA
CASSLVAGSETQYF TGTGCCAGCAGCTTAGTAGCAGGGTCAGAGACCCAGTACTTC TRBJ2-5 NA TRBV7-9 few
CSVELSGTRYEQYF TGCAGCGTTGAGTTATCTGGGACTAGATACGAGCAGTACTTC TRBJ2-7 TRBD2 TRBV29-1 NA
CASSLGFSAGYEQYF TGTGCCAGCAGCTTAGGTTTTAGCGCCGGCTACGAGCAGTACTTC TRBJ2-7 NA TRBV7-9 NA
CASSDGTGATNEKLFF TGTGCCAGCAGTGACGGGACAGGCGCAACTAATGAAAAACTGTTTTTT TRBJ1-4 TRBD1 TRBV25-1 NA
CASSVTHGGGAPGEQFF TGTGCCAGCAGCGTAACTCATGGCGGGGGCGCTCCGGGTGAGCAGTTCTTC TRBJ2-1 NA TRBV9 NA
CASSPRSPAGPYEQYF TGTGCCAGCAGTCCCCGCTCCCCGGCGGGACCCTACGAGCAGTACTTC TRBJ2-7 NA TRBV6-2/TRBV6-3 once
CASAWGAVYNEQFF TGTGCCAGCGCATGGGGGGCCGTGTACAATGAGCAGTTCTTC TRBJ2-1 NA TRBV27 once
CASRRPSGGLGEQFF TGTGCCAGCAGGCGTCCTAGCGGGGGGCTCGGGGAGCAGTTCTTC TRBJ2-1 TRBD2 TRBV6-5 NA
CSASSRGFSGANVLTF TGCAGTGCTAGTAGCAGGGGGTTCTCTGGGGCCAACGTCCTGACTTTC TRBJ2-6 TRBD1 TRBV20-1 NA
CASSSRGLAYNEQFF TGTGCCAGCAGCTCGCGGGGGCTCGCCTACAATGAGCAGTTCTTC TRBJ2-1 NA TRBV9 NA
CSARAPGLANEQYF TGCAGTGCTAGAGCACCGGGACTAGCAAACGAGCAGTACTTC TRBJ2-7 TRBD2 TRBV20-1 NA
CASSQVAWRIYEQYF TGTGCCAGCAGCCAGGTGGCCTGGAGAATCTACGAGCAGTACTTC TRBJ2-7 NA TRBV4-2 NA
CASSLSGISTDTQYF TGTGCCAGCAGCTTGTCGGGAATCAGCACAGATACGCAGTATTTT TRBJ2-3 NA TRBV7-2 few
CASRDPTGGKNIQYF TGCGCCAGCAGAGATCCGACAGGGGGCAAAAACATTCAGTACTTC TRBJ2-4 TRBD1 TRBV5-1 NA
CATGVGAKNIQYF TGTGCCACCGGGGTAGGAGCCAAAAACATTCAGTACTTC TRBJ2-4 NA TRBV27 NA
CASGIRDLSYNEQFF TGTGCTAGTGGTATCCGGGACCTCTCCTACAATGAGCAGTTCTTC TRBJ2-1 NA TRBV12-5 few
CASSEGRDTGSRRSPLHF TGTGCCAGCAGTGAAGGCCGGGACACAGGAAGTCGGAGATCACCCCTCCACTTT TRBJ1-6 NA TRBV2 NA
CASSRHDGTDTQYF TGTGCCAGCAGCCGCCATGACGGGACAGATACGCAGTATTTT TRBJ2-3 NA TRBV6-2/TRBV6-3 NA
CASSKGGTGLRSSYNSPLHF TGTGCCAGCAGCAAAGGTGGGACAGGGTTAAGGAGCTCCTATAATTCACCCCTCCACTTT TRBJ1-6 NA TRBV21-1 NA
CAISEYRESYEQYF TGTGCCATCAGTGAGTACAGGGAATCCTACGAGCAGTACTTC TRBJ2-7 NA TRBV10-3 NA
CASSLGRITASNTEAFF TGCGCCAGCAGCTTGGGACGCATTACCGCTTCGAACACTGAAGCTTTCTTT TRBJ1-1 NA TRBV5-1 NA
CASSLLSGGRSDTQYF TGTGCCAGCAGCCTCCTTAGCGGGGGGCGGTCAGATACGCAGTATTTT TRBJ2-3 TRBD2 TRBV7-2 many
CASSVRQVSYEQYF TGTGCCAGCAGTGTACGGCAGGTCTCCTACGAGCAGTACTTC TRBJ2-7 NA TRBV28 NA
CASSQGDREAYNEQFF TGCGCCAGCAGCCAAGGGGACAGGGAGGCCTACAATGAGCAGTTCTTC TRBJ2-1 TRBD1 TRBV4-3 NA
CASSLIHRLNNEQFF TGTGCCAGCAGCTTAATACACCGCTTAAACAATGAGCAGTTCTTC TRBJ2-1 NA TRBV7-3 many